This T cell receptor (beta chain) comes out of a study of cytomegalovirus exposure and HLA in healthy donors. The PCR contained 60 Vbeta and 13 Jbeta primers. In the original workflow: Among the unique TCR beta chains that a later analysis counted, 70 million to 85 million in all, roughly 11 million were shared. Assay: immunoSEQ multiplex PCR; the TCRdb copy retains only in-frame clones and omits some. The DNA gave D and trimming, while V, J and clone size come from that table. The table lists about 200,000 clones, about 72% of them singletons. The CDR3 has 17 residues. The V gene's germline CDR1 is KGHSH and CDR2 LQKENI. Trimming cost V 1 base and J 5 bases, with 18 bases left between them. This clone was counted only a few times.

Sequenced: PBMCs. This clonotype originated in a male donor in good health and CMV-seronegative. The chain recombines TRBV18 with TRBJ1-5, with a tentative D call TRBD1 (6 bases). The CDR3 loop reads CASSPRVVNRADQPQHF. CDR3 nucleotide sequence: TGTGCCAGCTCACCACGGGTAGTAAACAGGGCCGATCAGCCCCAGCATTTT.